Here is one T cell receptor beta chain with its context. Its antigen is not identified. TCRdb independently ran MiXCR on the 5' RACE reads; one entry per CDR3 protein. Here the sample spans about 530,000 distinct CDR3 sequences, 20% to 25% being singletons. Trimming took off 7 bases at V and 7 bases at J, with 10 bases between the two ends. The germline gives CDR1 KGHDR, CDR2 SFDVKD. There are 12 residues in the CDR3. This entry comes from a study of identical twins. Points from the study as a whole: Cord blood beta clonotypes that were abundant carried fewer insertions, and memory repertoires showed no such trend. Twin-shared out-of-frame alpha sequences were enriched for low generation probability.

Separately, the same data were catalogued under a study of yellow fever vaccine responses in identical twins. That publication notes: The authors reported partly convergent, partly personalized vaccine responses in identical twins.

The sequence derives from a woman aged 18-30 years in good health. Sequencing was done on a sample of CD4+ T cells sorted from blood. This chain links TRBV24-1 with TRBJ2-1; D may be TRBD2 (6 bases). The CDR3 loop is CATSGSGNEQFF. Written as DNA, the CDR3 is TGTGCCACCAGCGGGAGTGGGAATGAGCAGTTCTTC.